The 25 T cell receptor beta chains in this list originate from one sample, sequenced in a study of OX40 agonist ivuxolimab in advanced cancers. TCRdb's table, derived via immunoSEQ multiplex PCR, lists solely in-frame clones and lacks some. The table includes thousands of clones, approximately 73% detected once. The input for sequencing was CD4+ or CD8+ T cells sorted from blood, taken in a trial of the OX40 agonist ivuxolimab. These receptors originate from an adult with an advanced solid tumor such as melanoma, head and neck, liver or kidney cancer.

This chain links TRBV21-1 with TRBJ2-1; the table's D gene call, TRBD2, was not cross checked with the DNA. TRBV21-1 is flagged as a pseudogene. The CDR3 runs to 15 residues. CDR3 amino acids: CASSKGCLAGREQFF. The CDR3 coding sequence is TGTGCCAGCAGCAAAGGATGCCTAGCGGGACGTGAGCAGTTCTTC.

This clone showed up just once. The chain links TRBV9 to TRBJ2-7; weak D call: TRBD2 (5 bases). In germline, CDR1 is SGDLS, CDR2 YYNGEE. Trimming took off 0 bases at V and 4 bases at J, with 11 bases between the two ends. This CDR3 comprises 14 residues. The CDR3 is CASSVAPGNYEQYF. CDR3 in DNA: TGTGCCAGCAGCGTAGCGCCGGGAAATTACGAGCAGTACTTC.

J is TRBJ1-6 and V is TRBV7-9; D is perhaps TRBD1 (5 bases). This CDR3 spans 15 amino acids. The germline gives CDR1 SEHNR, CDR2 FQNEAQ (reference sequence). Trimming pared 3 bases from V and 7 bases from J, leaving 13 bases between. The CDR3 reads CASSFVGGWNSPLHF. Here the CDR3 DNA reads TGTGCCAGCAGCTTCGTGGGGGGGTGGAATTCACCCCTCCACTTT.

CDR3 amino acids: CASSVGSDDRVNTIYF. In nucleotides, the CDR3 is TGTGCCAGCAGCGTAGGGTCGGACGACAGGGTGAACACCATATATTTT. The gene calls are TRBV9 and TRBJ1-3; TRBD1 matches 7 bases. After removal of 0 bases from V and 7 bases from J, the junction contained 10 bases not matched to a gene. Looked up from germline, CDR1 is SGDLS and CDR2 is YYNGEE. This CDR3 has 16 amino acids.

The chain has TRBV7-8 and TRBJ2-1, with D perhaps matching TRBD2 (7 bases). The V end lost 5 bases, the J end lost 7 bases, and 36 bases lay between the germline ends. The CDR3 extends over 21 amino acids. Germline CDR1 is SGHVS and CDR2 is FQNEAQ. The CDR3 is CASSPKKGSLARAAGANEQFF. For the CDR3, the DNA is TGTGCCAGCAGCCCAAAAAAAGGGTCGCTAGCCCGGGCCGCGGGGGCAAATGAGCAGTTCTTC.

The chain's CDR3 is CASSTRQGRGYEQFF. The CDR3 bases are TGTGCCAGCAGCACCCGACAGGGGAGAGGGTATGAGCAGTTCTTC. V and J are TRBV9 and TRBJ2-1, with 8 bases fitting TRBD1. V lost 4 bases to trimming and J lost 8 bases; unmatched junction nucleotides: 11. Germline V gives CDR1 SGDLS, CDR2 YYNGEE. The CDR3 has 15 residues.

V is TRBV9 and J is TRBJ1-1, with TRBD1 matching 9 bases. V was clipped by 0 bases and J by 13 bases; unmatched bases: 4. CDR3 length: 12 residues. Germline loops: CDR1 SGDLS, CDR2 YYNGEE. The CDR3 DNA reads as TGTGCCAGCAGCGTAGCGGACAGGGGCGTTTTCTTT. Translating gives CASSVADRGVFF.

This chain links TRBV9 with TRBJ2-2, with D unresolved. V lost 4 bases to trimming and J lost 6 bases, with 13 bases between them. Germline V CDR1 and CDR2: SGDLS, YYNGEE. This CDR3 has 14 residues. As DNA, the CDR3 is TGTGCCAGCAGCCCCAACAAACCCGCCGGGGAGCTGTTTTTT. Amino acids: CASSPNKPAGELFF.

The V and J genes are TRBV28 and TRBJ2-1; unclear D gene. The germline V gene encodes CDR1 MDHEN and CDR2 SYDVKM. Between the trimmed V and J ends, which lost 5 bases and 7 bases, there was a span of 9 bases. This CDR3 has 12 residues. The CDR3: CASSPPVNEQFF. The CDR3 bases are TGTGCCAGCAGTCCGCCCGTGAATGAGCAGTTCTTC.

This clone was found once. The chain has TRBV6-5 and TRBJ2-7; TRBD1 agrees at 8 bases. Per the germline V gene, CDR1 is MNHEY and CDR2 is SVGAGI. V shed 0 bases, J shed 1 base, and the junction held 2 bases outside the gene matches. This CDR3 contains 15 residues. This CDR3 reads CASSYSGQVSYEQYF. CDR3 nucleotides: TGTGCCAGCAGTTACTCGGGACAGGTGTCCTACGAGCAGTACTTC.

V and J are TRBV9 and TRBJ2-1, with no clear D. V lost 3 bases to trimming and J lost 8 bases, with 9 bases between them. From germline, CDR1 is SGDLS and CDR2 YYNGEE. The CDR3 extends over 12 amino acids. For the CDR3, the DNA is TGTGCCAGCAGCGGTATGTCGGATGAGCAGTTCTTC. This sequence encodes CASSGMSDEQFF.

This rearrangement joins TRBV19 to TRBJ1-1, with D unresolved. The CDR3 is 14 residues long. V was shortened by 3 bases and J by 5 bases, with 13 bases between the two germline ends. CDR1 LNHDA and CDR2 SQIVND come from the germline V gene (reference sequence). The CDR3 is CASSIQRGFTEAFF. The CDR3, as DNA: TGTGCCAGTAGTATCCAACGCGGTTTTACTGAAGCTTTCTTT.

The chain couples TRBV13 to TRBJ2-3, with D unclear. The length of the CDR3 is 13 residues. The V gene's germline CDR1 is PRHDT and CDR2 FYEKMQ (reference sequence). Trimming removed 4 bases at V and 0 bases at J, with 5 bases between. The CDR3 DNA is TGTGCCAGCAGCTATCTAAGCACAGATACGCAGTATTTT. Translated: CASSYLSTDTQYF.

V and J are TRBV2 and TRBJ1-2, with D perhaps matching TRBD1 (6 bases). This CDR3 is 14 amino acids long. Germline V gives CDR1 SNHLY, CDR2 FYNNEI. V shed 5 bases and J shed 4 bases, with 14 bases lying between them. The chain's CDR3 is CASSFSGTFYGYTF. The CDR3 region has the DNA TGTGCCAGCAGTTTTTCCGGGACATTCTATGGCTACACCTTC.

This chain connects TRBV5-4 to TRBJ2-1; a weak D match, TRBD1 (5 bases). The length of the CDR3 is 16 residues. CDR1 is SGHNT, CDR2 YYREEE, per germline (reference sequence). The V end lost 5 bases, the J end lost 7 bases, and 22 bases lay between the germline ends. The CDR3 reads CASRSRMDTIKNEQFF. The CDR3 nucleotides are TGTGCCAGCAGAAGCCGAATGGACACGATTAAAAATGAGCAGTTCTTC.

This chain links TRBV11-1 with TRBJ1-1; the D gene is possibly TRBD1 (6 bases). In germline, CDR1 is SGHAT, CDR2 FQDESV (reference sequence). Trimming shortened V by 5 bases and J by 9 bases, and 16 bases separated the two germline ends. The CDR3 runs to 13 residues. CDR3 sequence reads: CASSPTGPTKAFF. DNA of the CDR3: TGTGCCAGCAGCCCGACAGGACCAACAAAAGCTTTCTTT. Supplemented by reference TRBV11-1 and TRBJ1-1, the full variable domain reads EAEVAQSPRYKITEKSQAVAFWCDPISGHATLYWYRQILGQGPELLVQFQDESVVDDSQLPKDRFSAERLKGVDSTLKIQPAELGDSAMYLCASSPTGPTKAFFGQGTRLTVV.

This clone showed up just a few times. The V call is TRBV30, the J call TRBJ2-5; the D is unclear. This CDR3 has 15 amino acids. Trimming shortened V by 2 bases and J by 2 bases, and 15 bases separated the two germline ends. Germline-derived CDR1 and CDR2 are GTSNPN and SVGIG (reference sequence). The CDR3 nucleotides read TGTGCCTGGAGTATCTGGGTTCTAGAACAAGAGACCCAGTACTTC. Amino acids: CAWSIWVLEQETQYF. Drawing the rest from reference TRBV30 and TRBJ2-5, the complete variable domain is SQTIHQWPATLVQPVGSPLSLECTVEGTSNPNLYWYRQAAGRGLQLLFYSVGIGQISSEVPQNLSASRPQDRQFILSSKKLLLSDSGFYLCAWSIWVLEQETQYFGPGTRLLVL.

The gene calls are TRBV6-5 and TRBJ1-4; 11 positions match TRBD1. J lost 7 bases, V lost 6 bases, and 4 bases had no gene match. CDR1 MNHEY and CDR2 SVGAGI come from the germline V gene. The CDR3 runs 14 residues. The CDR3 region is CASSLDRGREKLFF. The CDR3 DNA reads TGTGCCAGCAGCCTGGACAGGGGGCGTGAAAAACTGTTTTTT.

V and J are TRBV18 and TRBJ1-2; tentatively, D is TRBD1 (5 bases). The V end was cut by 3 bases, the J end by 4 bases, with 12 bases between. CDR1 KGHSH and CDR2 LQKENI come from the germline V gene. CDR3 length: 14 amino acids. CDR3 amino acids: CASSPTADSYGYTF. The DNA of the CDR3 is TGTGCCAGCTCACCGACCGCCGACAGCTATGGCTACACCTTC.

The J gene is TRBJ2-2, the V gene TRBV28; TRBD1 matches 8 bases. Looked up from germline, CDR1 is MDHEN and CDR2 is SYDVKM. J lost 3 bases, V lost 3 bases, and 3 bases had no gene match. This CDR3 is built from 15 residues. The DNA for the CDR3 is TGTGCCAGCAGTTTTGGGGACAGGCACACCGGGGAGCTGTTTTTT. This translates into CASSFGDRHTGELFF.

There are a few counts of this clone. The chain uses TRBV6-1 and TRBJ1-3, with D unresolved. V lost 2 bases, J lost 0 bases, and 8 bases lay in between. Germline lookup yields CDR1 MNHNS and CDR2 SASEGT. This CDR3 is built from 15 residues. The CDR3 nucleotides read TGTGCCAGCAGTGAAAACAACAACTCTGGAAACACCATATATTTT. Protein sequence: CASSENNNSGNTIYF.

V gene TRBV4-2 combines with J gene TRBJ2-7; D remains ambiguous. Germline V gene lookup returns CDR1 LGHNA and CDR2 YNFKEQ. The V end lost 5 bases, the J end lost 1 base, and 9 bases lay between the germline ends. This CDR3 has 13 residues. The CDR3 DNA is TGTGCCAGCAGCTTGGAAGGGTCCTACGAGCAGTACTTC. Translation gives CASSLEGSYEQYF.

In its sample, this clone was seen a few times. The chain links TRBV2 to TRBJ1-4, with no clear D. The germline V gene encodes CDR1 SNHLY and CDR2 FYNNEI. Trimming took off 3 bases at V and 7 bases at J, with 15 bases between the two ends. CDR3 length: 15 residues. Here the CDR3 reads CASSEAPGSSEKLFF. The DNA for the CDR3 is TGTGCCAGCAGTGAGGCTCCGGGTTCGAGTGAAAAACTGTTTTTT.

This clone appeared a few times. The gene calls are TRBV9 and TRBJ2-7; the D is unclear. The germline gives CDR1 SGDLS, CDR2 YYNGEE. Trimming removed 0 bases from V and 0 bases from J, with 10 bases in between. CDR3 size: 15 residues. The CDR3 protein is CASSVGGPSSYEQYF. The CDR3 nucleotides read TGTGCCAGCAGCGTAGGCGGCCCGAGCTCCTACGAGCAGTACTTC.

V usage is TRBV6-5 and J usage is TRBJ2-7; possibly TRBD1 for D (6 bases). The CDR3 covers 12 residues. Germline V gene sequence: CDR1 MNHEY, CDR2 SVGAGI. V lost 6 bases to trimming and J lost 4 bases, with 10 bases between them. The CDR3 DNA follows: TGTGCCAGCAGGGGACACAGTTACGAGCAGTACTTC. Amino acid sequence: CASRGHSYEQYF.